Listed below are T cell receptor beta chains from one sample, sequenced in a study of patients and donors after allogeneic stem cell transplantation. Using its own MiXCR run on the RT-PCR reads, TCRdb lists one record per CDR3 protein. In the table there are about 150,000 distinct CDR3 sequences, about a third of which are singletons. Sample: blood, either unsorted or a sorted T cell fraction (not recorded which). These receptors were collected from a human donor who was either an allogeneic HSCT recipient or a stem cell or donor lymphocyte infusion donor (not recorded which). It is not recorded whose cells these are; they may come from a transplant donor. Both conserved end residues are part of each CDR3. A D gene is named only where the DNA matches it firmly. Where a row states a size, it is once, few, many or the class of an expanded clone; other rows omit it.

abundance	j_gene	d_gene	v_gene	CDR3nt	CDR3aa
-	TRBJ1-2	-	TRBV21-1	TGTGCCAGCAGCAAGGGTTGGACAAAGCTTTATGGCTACACCTTC	CASSKGWTKLYGYTF
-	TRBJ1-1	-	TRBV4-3	TGCGCCAGCAGCCAAACCGACAGGAGAACTGAAGCTTTCTTT	CASSQTDRRTEAFF
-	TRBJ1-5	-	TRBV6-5	TGTGCCAGCAGTTACTCGGTCATGGGCAATCAGCCCCAGCATTTT	CASSYSVMGNQPQHF
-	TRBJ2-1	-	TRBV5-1	TGCGCCAGCAGCTTGATTGAGAGCTCCTACAATGAGCAGTTCTTC	CASSLIESSYNEQFF
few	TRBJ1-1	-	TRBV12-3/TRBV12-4	TGTGCCAGCAGCAATGAGGGGTTGGTGTACACTGAAGCTTTCTTT	CASSNEGLVYTEAFF
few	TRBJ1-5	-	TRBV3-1	TGTGCCAGCAGCCCCCAACTCAGCAATCAGCCCCAGCATTTT	CASSPQLSNQPQHF
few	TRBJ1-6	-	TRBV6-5	TGTGCCAGCAGTTACTCGACGGCTCCGAGGTCACCCCTCCACTTT	CASSYSTAPRSPLHF
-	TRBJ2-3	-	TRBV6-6	TGTGCCAGCAGTTACCCAGGGGGGGTGGAAGATACGCAGTATTTT	CASSYPGGVEDTQYF
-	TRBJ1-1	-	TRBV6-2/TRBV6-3	TGTGCCAGCAGTTACGGACTACAGAACACTGAAGCTTTCTTT	CASSYGLQNTEAFF
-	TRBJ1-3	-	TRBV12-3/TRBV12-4	TGTGCCAGCAGTTTTAGGCAGGGAAAGTCTGGAAACACCATATATTTT	CASSFRQGKSGNTIYF
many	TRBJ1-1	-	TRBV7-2	TGTGCCAGCAGCTTATTCATTGGTAGCACTGAAGCTTTCTTT	CASSLFIGSTEAFF
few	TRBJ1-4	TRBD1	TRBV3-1	TGTGCCAGCAGCCATGGACCGGGACAGAGCCTTACAACTAATGAAAAACTGTTTTTT	CASSHGPGQSLTTNEKLFF
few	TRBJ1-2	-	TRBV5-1	TGCGCCAGCAGCTTCTCCCGGGGGCCCGGCTACACCTTC	CASSFSRGPGYTF
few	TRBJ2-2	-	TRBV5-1	TGCGCCAGCAGCTTGGACGCGGGATCGGGCGGGGAGCTGTTTTTT	CASSLDAGSGGELFF
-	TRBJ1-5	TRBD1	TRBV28	TGTGCCACCCAGGGGGGCAATCAGCCCCAGCATTTT	CATQGGNQPQHF
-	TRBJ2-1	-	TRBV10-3	TGTGCCATCAGTGAGTCAGAGAGCTCCTACAATGAGCAGTTCTTC	CAISESESSYNEQFF
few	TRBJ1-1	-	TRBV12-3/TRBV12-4	TGTGCCAGCAGTTTAGTTCCGAGAGCTCTTAACACTGAAGCTTTCTTT	CASSLVPRALNTEAFF
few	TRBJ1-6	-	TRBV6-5	TGTGCCAGCAGTTACTCCGGGACGGAGGGTTCACCCCTCCACTTT	CASSYSGTEGSPLHF
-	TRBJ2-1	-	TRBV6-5	TGTGCCAGCAGCTTAGGACAAATAGGCCTCTACAATGAGCAGTTCTTC	CASSLGQIGLYNEQFF
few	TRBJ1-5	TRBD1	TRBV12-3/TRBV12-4	TGTGCCAGCAGCTTCAGGGGGTCCCCCCAGCATTTT	CASSFRGSPQHF
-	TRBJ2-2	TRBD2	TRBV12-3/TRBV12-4	TGTGCCAGCAGTCCCCTGCGGGGGGTTTCCGGGGAGCTGTTTTTT	CASSPLRGVSGELFF
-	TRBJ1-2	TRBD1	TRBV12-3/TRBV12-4	TGTGCCAGCAGCGACAGGGCTTTCTCAAATGGCTACACCTTC	CASSDRAFSNGYTF
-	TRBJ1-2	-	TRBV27	TGTGCCAGCAGTTTGTCCCGAGACTATGGCTACACCTTC	CASSLSRDYGYTF
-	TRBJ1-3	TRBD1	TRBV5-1	TGCGCCAGCAGCCGGACAGGGGAGACCAACACCATATATTTT	CASSRTGETNTIYF
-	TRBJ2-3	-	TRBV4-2	TGTGCCAGCAGCCAAGGGGAAGATACGCAGTATTTT	CASSQGEDTQYF
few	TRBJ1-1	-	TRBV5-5	TGTGCCAGCAGCTTGAGTGAGAGAGCTTTCTTT	CASSLSERAFF
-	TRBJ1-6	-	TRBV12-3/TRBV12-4	TGTGCCAGCAGTCAACAGGGAGGCGGTTCACCCCTCCACTTT	CASSQQGGGSPLHF
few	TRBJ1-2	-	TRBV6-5	TGCGATCGTCCAGGGATCAATGGCTACACCTTC	CDRPGINGYTF
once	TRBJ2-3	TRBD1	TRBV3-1	TGTGCCAGCAGCCAAGTAGGGGGCTCCACAGATACGCAGTATTTT	CASSQVGGSTDTQYF
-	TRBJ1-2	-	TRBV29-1	TGCAGCGTTGATCGGCAGCCGGGTGGCTACACCTTC	CSVDRQPGGYTF
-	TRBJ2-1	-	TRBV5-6	TGTGCCAGCAGCTTGAGCCCGAGCTCCTACAATGAGCAGTTCTTC	CASSLSPSSYNEQFF
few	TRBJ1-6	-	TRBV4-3	TGCGCCAGCAGCCGGACACAGAAGGGAGGGCCCCTCCACTTT	CASSRTQKGGPLHF
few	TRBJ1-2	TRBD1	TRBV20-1	TGCAGTGCTAGACAACCTGGGACAGCCTTTGGGGGCTACACCTTC	CSARQPGTAFGGYTF
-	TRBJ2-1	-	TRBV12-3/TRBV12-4	TGTGCCAGCAGCGGCGACCCGGGACAAAATGAGCAGTTCTTC	CASSGDPGQNEQFF
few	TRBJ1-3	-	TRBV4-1	TGCGCCAGCGCGAAGGGCGTCACCTCTGGAAACACCATATATTTT	CASAKGVTSGNTIYF
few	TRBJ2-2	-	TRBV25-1	TGTGCCAGCAGTGAATTGGGGGGGAACACCGGGGAGCTGTTTTTT	CASSELGGNTGELFF
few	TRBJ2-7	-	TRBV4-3	TGCGCCAGCAGCCAAGATGGCGGGCCTCCCTACGAGCAGTACTTC	CASSQDGGPPYEQYF
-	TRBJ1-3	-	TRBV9	TGTGCCAGCAGCGTAGGCGGGCCTGGAAACACCATATATTTT	CASSVGGPGNTIYF
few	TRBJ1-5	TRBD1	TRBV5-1	TGCGCCAGCAGATCCGGGACAGGGTTCGATCAGCCCCAGCATTTT	CASRSGTGFDQPQHF
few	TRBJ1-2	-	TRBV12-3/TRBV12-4	TGTGCCAGCAGTGCTGTCTATGGCTACACCTTC	CASSAVYGYTF
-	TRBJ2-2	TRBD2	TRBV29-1	TGCAGCGTTAAACTAGCGGGGACGAGTCAGAACACCGGGGAGCTGTTTTTT	CSVKLAGTSQNTGELFF
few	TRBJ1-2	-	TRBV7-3	TGTGCCAGCAGTTCGGGGGAGAAAAGCGGCGGCTACACCTTC	CASSSGEKSGGYTF
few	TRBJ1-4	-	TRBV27	TGTGCCAGCAGTTTAAAATCTTCGAGTGAAAAACTGTTTTTT	CASSLKSSSEKLFF
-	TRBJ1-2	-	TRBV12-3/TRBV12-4	TGTGCCAGCAGTTTAGCCGGGATTAACTATGGCTACACCTTC	CASSLAGINYGYTF
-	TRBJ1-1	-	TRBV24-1	TGTGCCACCAGTGGCCCAAGCAGCAGGGCTTTCTTT	CATSGPSSRAFF
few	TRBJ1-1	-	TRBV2	TGTGCCAGCAGAGGTGGACAGCTGAACACTGAAGCTTTCTTT	CASRGGQLNTEAFF
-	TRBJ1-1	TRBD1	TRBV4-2	TGTGCCAGCAGCCAAGGGGGGACAGTAGGGGCTGAAGCTTTCTTT	CASSQGGTVGAEAFF
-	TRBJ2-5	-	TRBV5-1	TGCGCCAGCAGCTCCGGGGACTTCCAAGAGACCCAGTACTTC	CASSSGDFQETQYF
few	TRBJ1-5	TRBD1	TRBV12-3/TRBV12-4	TGTGCCAGCAGTTACCACAGGGGGCTAGATCAGCCCCAGCATTTT	CASSYHRGLDQPQHF
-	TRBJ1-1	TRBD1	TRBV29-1	TGCAGCGTTGGGACAGGGGGCCTAAACACTGAAGCTTTCTTT	CSVGTGGLNTEAFF
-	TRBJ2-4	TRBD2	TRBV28	TGTGCCAGCAGTTTTTCCTTAGCGGGGGGGCTGGCCAAAAACATTCAGTACTTC	CASSFSLAGGLAKNIQYF
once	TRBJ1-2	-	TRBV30	TGTGCCTGGAGTGTAGAGTATGGCTACACCTTC	CAWSVEYGYTF
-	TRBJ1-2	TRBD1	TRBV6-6	TGTGCCAGCAGCCCAACTCGCCGCGGGGCAGGGGGCGAAGACTATGGCTACACCTTC	CASSPTRRGAGGEDYGYTF
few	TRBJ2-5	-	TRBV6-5	TGTGCCAGCAGTTACTCTGGACACCGTTCGGAGACCCAGTACTTC	CASSYSGHRSETQYF
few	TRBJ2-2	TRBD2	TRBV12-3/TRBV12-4	TGTGCCAGCATCCCGGGACTAGACACCGGGGAGCTGTTTTTT	CASIPGLDTGELFF
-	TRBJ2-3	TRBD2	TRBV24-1	TGTGCCACCAGTGACACGGGACTAAACACAGATACGCAGTATTTT	CATSDTGLNTDTQYF
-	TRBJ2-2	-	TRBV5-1	TGCGCCAGCAGCTTGGAGACAGACGCGAACACCGGGGAGCTGTTTTTT	CASSLETDANTGELFF